This T cell receptor beta chain was recorded in a study of early T cells in non-severe SARS-CoV-2 infection. Trimming shortened V by 1 base and J by 0 bases, and 19 bases separated the two germline ends. CDR1 is MNHEY and CDR2 is SVGEGT in the germline V gene. The CDR3 sequence is 19 residues long. Study observations and caveats: VDJdb matching, biased toward anti-spike CD8 responses, missed private and CD4 specificities.

Regarding this clonotype: What it binds is not known.

One entry per CDR3 protein, called by TCRdb with MiXCR from the 5' RACE reads. This table holds about 83,000 distinct CDR3 sequences, 9% to 15% found once. The sequenced sample consisted of whole blood. The origin of this receptor is an adult who was a healthcare worker with PCR-confirmed SARS-CoV-2 infection or an uninfected control (not recorded which). The V call is TRBV6-2 or TRBV6-3, the J call TRBJ1-5; D gene ambiguous. CDR3: CASSYLQIQAPYSNQPQHF. CDR3 bases: TGTGCCAGCAGTTACTTGCAGATCCAGGCACCTTATAGCAATCAGCCCCAGCATTTT.